The next 15 T cell receptor beta chains were all read from a single sample in a study of T cells and Merkel cell carcinoma outcomes. Assay used: immunoSEQ multiplex PCR; TCRdb lists only in-frame clones, some missing. This sample has several thousand clones, with less than 85% found just once. Source material: tumor tissue from Merkel cell carcinoma. The receptors shown here come from a human donor with Merkel cell carcinoma. Some clones in this sample may be carry-over from other donors' samples.

The chain couples TRBV5-6 to TRBJ1-5; weak D call: TRBD1 (5 bases). V dropped 1 base and J dropped 1 base, with 9 bases sitting between them. CDR1 SGHDT and CDR2 YYEEEE come from the germline V gene. The length of the CDR3 is 15 residues. CDR3 loop: CASSLWGLSNQPQHF. As DNA, the CDR3 is TGTGCCAGCAGCTTGTGGGGACTGAGCAATCAGCCCCAGCATTTT. Full variable domain (rest looked up from reference TRBV5-6 and TRBJ1-5): DAGVTQSPTHLIKTRGQQVTLRCSPKSGHDTVSWYQQALGQGPQFIFQYYEEEERQRGNFPDRFSGHQFPNYSSELNVNALLLGDSALYLCASSLWGLSNQPQHFGDGTRLSIL.

The rearrangement uses TRBV29-1 and TRBJ1-1; a weak D match, TRBD1 (5 bases). Looked up from germline, CDR1 is SQVTM and CDR2 is ANQGSEA. The V end lost 5 bases, the J end lost 3 bases, and 19 bases lay between the germline ends. The length of the CDR3 is 15 residues. CDR3 amino acids: CSVCVSRVRDTEAFF. DNA for the CDR3: TGCAGCGTTTGCGTTAGCAGGGTTAGGGACACTGAAGCTTTCTTT.

The chain joins TRBV18 to TRBJ1-4; D unresolved. V was trimmed by 4 bases and J by 5 bases, leaving 11 bases between them. Germline V CDR1 and CDR2: KGHSH, LQKENI. CDR3 length: 14 residues. The CDR3 DNA reads as TGTGCCAGCTCACTACCGGGTTCAAATGAAAAACTGTTTTTT. It codes for CASSLPGSNEKLFF.

The chain recombines TRBV7-9 with TRBJ1-4, with 9 nucleotides matching TRBD1. CDR1 is SEHNR, CDR2 FQNEAQ, per germline (reference sequence). Trimming at V came to 10 bases and at J to 8 bases, leaving 8 bases not matched to a gene. The CDR3 runs to 13 residues. The CDR3 DNA follows: TGTGCCACCGGGGGACAGGGCCGAGAAAAACTGTTTTTT. Its protein product is CATGGQGREKLFF.

The V gene is TRBV4-1, the J gene TRBJ1-3; TRBD1 might be the D (6 bases). CDR3 size: 16 residues. V was trimmed by 0 bases and J by 3 bases, leaving 12 bases between them. Per the germline V gene, CDR1 is MGHRA and CDR2 is YSYEKL. CDR3 region: CASSQEWGGLGNTIYF. The CDR3 bases are TGCGCCAGCAGCCAAGAATGGGGGGGGCTTGGAAACACCATATATTTT.

This chain joins TRBV5-4 and TRBJ1-1; D gene unclear. CDR3 size: 12 residues. Trimming pared 2 bases from V and 11 bases from J, leaving 13 bases between. Germline CDR1 and CDR2: SGHNT and YYREEE (reference sequence). The CDR3 region has the DNA TGTGCCAGCAGCTTCTCCGAAGAGAAGGCTTTCTTT. The encoded protein is CASSFSEEKAFF.

This clone was recorded only once. The chain's CDR3 is CSAQLTGQTEAFF. CDR3 DNA sequence: TGCAGCGCCCAGTTGACAGGGCAAACTGAAGCTTTCTTT. V and J are TRBV29-1 and TRBJ1-1; 7 bases fit TRBD1. V was pared by 7 bases and J by 5 bases, with 10 bases of the junction left unmatched. This CDR3 is 13 amino acids long. Germline CDR1 is SQVTM and CDR2 is ANQGSEA. The entire variable domain, with the rest obtained from reference TRBV29-1 and TRBJ1-1, is as follows: SAVISQKPSRDICQRGTSLTIQCQVDSQVTMMFWYRQQPGQSLTLIATANQGSEATYESGFVIDKFPISRPNLTFSTLTVSNMSPEDSSIYLCSAQLTGQTEAFFGQGTRLTVV.

With respect to this clone: An end of the junction differs from the germline gene, which may be a read error. The V call is TRBV28, the J call TRBJ1-4, with 7 bases matching TRBD1. The CDR3 length is 14 residues. Germline lookup yields CDR1 MDHEN and CDR2 SYDVKM. The CDR3 region has the DNA TGTGCCAGCAGCTCAGGGGGGGAGAATGAAAAATTGTTTTTT. It translates to CASSSGGENEKLFF.

This clone was seen only once. This chain connects TRBV27 to TRBJ2-1; D is uncertain. This CDR3 has 17 residues. CDR1 is MNHEY and CDR2 is SMNVEV in the germline V gene (reference sequence). With 3 bases removed from V and 8 bases from J, the gap between germline ends came to 23 bases. In DNA form, the CDR3 reads TGTGCCAGCAGTTTTTTCATGGAACCACAATTTGGACATGAGCAGTTCTTC. As protein: CASSFFMEPQFGHEQFF.

This sequence joins TRBV23-1 and TRBJ2-7; D might be TRBD1 (6 bases). TRBV23-1 is placed among ORFs of uncertain function. Deletions cut 1 base from V and 3 bases from J, with 16 bases between. This CDR3 is built from 16 residues. The CDR3 DNA sequence: TGCGCCAGCAGTCAATTGAACAGGGTGATTAACTACGAGCAGTACTTC. Protein product: CASSQLNRVINYEQYF.

The chain joins TRBV13 to TRBJ1-1; 10 bases map to TRBD1. V was clipped by 5 bases and J by 1 base; unmatched bases: 4. The CDR3 consists of 15 residues. Germline V gene data show CDR1 as PRHDT and CDR2 as FYEKMQ (reference sequence). The CDR3 loop is CASSPRQGANTEAFF. DNA for the CDR3: TGTGCCAGCAGCCCCCGACAGGGGGCGAACACTGAAGCTTTCTTT.

The V gene is TRBV18, the J gene TRBJ1-2; TRBD1 matches at 8 bases. This CDR3 contains 15 residues. Germline V gene sequence: CDR1 KGHSH, CDR2 LQKENI. Trimming took 3 bases from V and 2 from J; bases not matched to a gene: 5. CDR3 loop: CASSPDRAANYGYTF. As DNA, the CDR3 is TGTGCCAGCTCACCGGACAGGGCGGCCAACTATGGCTACACCTTC.

In DNA form, the CDR3 reads TGTGCCAGCAGTGCAGGGGGAGCCAATCAGCCCCAGCATTTT. Translated, it gives CASSAGGANQPQHF. The chain has TRBV7-9 and TRBJ1-5; TRBD1 matches 7 bases. The V and J ends lost 6 bases and 3 bases, in that order; junction bases with no gene match: 5. Looked up from germline, CDR1 is SEHNR and CDR2 is FQNEAQ (reference sequence). CDR3 length equals 14 residues.

The chain recombines TRBV7-2 with TRBJ2-5, with D unclear. This CDR3 is built from 14 residues. Germline V lookup: CDR1 SGHTA, CDR2 FQGNSA. The V end was cut by 1 base, the J end by 2 bases, with 8 bases between. CDR3 sequence: CASSLGWAQETQYF. The CDR3 DNA follows: TGTGCCAGCAGCTTAGGCTGGGCACAAGAGACCCAGTACTTC.

The V call is TRBV5-1, the J call TRBJ2-7; D remains ambiguous. This CDR3 region has 15 residues. The V end was cut by 5 bases, the J end by 1 base, with 16 bases between. The V gene's germline CDR1 is SGHRS and CDR2 YFSETQ. CDR3 DNA: TGCGCCAGCAGTTTACATTGGGCAGTATCCTACGAGCAGTACTTC. As protein: CASSLHWAVSYEQYF.